Each of the 17 T cell receptor beta chains below was sequenced from the same sample in a study of OX40 agonist ivuxolimab in advanced cancers. Sequencing was performed with immunoSEQ multiplex PCR; in TCRdb, only in-frame clones are kept and a portion is missing. Among about 99,000 clones listed, 91% were seen once. The sequenced sample was CD4+ or CD8+ T cells sorted from blood, obtained in a trial of the OX40 agonist ivuxolimab. Every receptor here comes from an adult with an advanced solid tumor such as melanoma, head and neck, liver or kidney cancer.

The rearrangement joins TRBV6-1 to TRBJ1-2; 7 bases fit TRBD1. Germline V gene data show CDR1 as MNHNS and CDR2 as SASEGT. CDR3 size: 16 residues. Trimming removed 4 bases from V and 8 bases from J; junction bases left unmatched: 16. The CDR3 DNA sequence: TGTGCCAGCAGTGTCGACAGGGAGGTGGGGAATGAGGGCTACACCTTC. It encodes CASSVDREVGNEGYTF.

The chain has TRBV5-1 and TRBJ2-7, with 10 bases lining up with TRBD1. CDR1 is SGHRS, CDR2 YFSETQ, per germline. With 0 bases clipped from V and 5 bases from J, the junction kept 8 bases outside the gene matches. The CDR3 spans 16 residues. The CDR3 DNA follows: TGCGCCAGCAGCTTGGGGGGACGACAGGGGGCCCACGAGCAGTACTTC. Residues: CASSLGGRQGAHEQYF.

The rearrangement joins TRBV7-8 to TRBJ1-1, with D hard to call. The V and J ends lost 5 bases and 4 bases respectively, with 8 bases between them. The CDR3 loop spans 12 amino acids. Germline V gene data show CDR1 as SGHVS and CDR2 as FQNEAQ. The CDR3 sequence: CASSLSFTEAFF. Here the CDR3 DNA reads TGTGCCAGCAGCCTCAGTTTCACTGAAGCTTTCTTT. Full variable domain (missing parts from reference TRBV7-8 and TRBJ1-1): GAGVSQSPRYKVAKRGQDVALRCDPISGHVSLFWYQQALGQGPEFLTYFQNEAQLDKSGLPSDRFFAERPEGSVSTLKIQRTQQEDSAVYLCASSLSFTEAFFGQGTRLTVV.

This sequence joins TRBV5-4 and TRBJ1-4; the D is unclear. The V gene's germline CDR1 is SGHNT and CDR2 YYREEE (reference sequence). The V end lost 4 bases, the J end lost 5 bases, and 12 bases lay between the germline ends. This CDR3 has 14 amino acids. The CDR3, as DNA: TGTGCCAGCAGCGTGGACGGACCGAATGAAAAACTGTTTTTT. Protein: CASSVDGPNEKLFF.

The chain links TRBV6-5 to TRBJ1-3; weak D call: TRBD1 (5 bases). This CDR3 region has 14 residues. The germline gives CDR1 MNHEY, CDR2 SVGAGI. V lost 6 bases and J lost 0, with 9 bases in between. CDR3 bases: TGTGCCAGCAGCTCAGGGAGCTCTGGAAACACCATATATTTT. Translated: CASSSGSSGNTIYF.

The genes are TRBV10-3 and TRBJ2-7; D not resolved. Germline V gives CDR1 ENHRY, CDR2 SYGVKD. The CDR3 is made up of 12 amino acids. The V end lost 8 bases, the J end lost 6 bases, and 14 bases lay between the germline ends. The CDR3 DNA follows: TGTGCCATCGGGCCTTCTACCGGCGAGCAGTACTTC. It codes for CAIGPSTGEQYF.

The chain links TRBV28 to TRBJ1-4; a possible D gene is TRBD1 (5 bases). The V and J ends lost 2 bases and 1 base respectively, with 8 bases between them. The CDR3 sequence is 15 residues long. Germline CDR1 MDHEN, CDR2 SYDVKM. CDR3 bases: TGTGCCAGCAGTTTAGCGGGGCGAACTAATGAAAAACTGTTTTTT. Protein sequence: CASSLAGRTNEKLFF.

The rearrangement joins TRBV7-9 to TRBJ2-1; 7 bases fit TRBD2. J lost 0 bases, V lost 5 bases, and 16 bases had no gene match. The CDR3 spans 19 residues. From germline, CDR1 is SEHNR and CDR2 FQNEAQ (reference sequence). The CDR3 sequence: CASSRGVLGGKSSYNEQFF. DNA of the CDR3: TGTGCCAGCAGCCGGGGGGTTCTCGGCGGAAAAAGCTCCTACAATGAGCAGTTCTTC.

This CDR3 is CASSQGQTFKNIQYF. The CDR3 nucleotides are TGTGCCAGCAGTCAGGGACAGACCTTCAAAAACATTCAGTACTTC. This chain connects TRBV27 to TRBJ2-4; TRBD1 agrees at 7 bases. Germline V gene lookup returns CDR1 MNHEY and CDR2 SMNVEV (reference sequence). The J segment lost 3 bases and the V segment lost 5 bases, leaving 7 bases of the junction unmatched. The CDR3 sequence is 15 residues long.

The V gene is TRBV7-3, the J gene TRBJ2-5; 7 nucleotides agree with TRBD2. CDR1 SGHTA and CDR2 FQGTGA come from the germline V gene. The CDR3 runs 13 residues. V dropped 4 bases and J dropped 4; count of bases not matched to a gene: 3. The CDR3 reads CASSWGRGETQYF. The CDR3 DNA follows: TGTGCCAGCAGCTGGGGGAGGGGAGAGACCCAGTACTTC. Complete variable domain (other parts from reference TRBV7-3 and TRBJ2-5): GAGVSQTPSNKVTEKGKYVELRCDPISGHTALYWYRQSLGQGPEFLIYFQGTGAADDSGLPNDRFFAVRPEGSVSTLKIQRTERGDSAVYLCASSWGRGETQYFGPGTRLLVL.

V and J are TRBV4-3 and TRBJ2-1; a weak D match, TRBD1 (6 bases). Germline V CDR1 and CDR2: LGHNA, YSLEER. V lost 4 bases, J lost 8 bases, and 12 bases lay in between. The CDR3 is 13 amino acids. DNA of the CDR3: TGCGCCAGCAGCCTAGAATACAGGGATGAGCAGTTCTTC. Residues: CASSLEYRDEQFF.

The J gene is TRBJ2-7, the V gene TRBV7-8; D not certain. Germline assignment: CDR1 SGHVS and CDR2 FQNEAQ. Deletions cut 6 bases from V and 5 bases from J, with 20 bases between. There are 15 residues in the CDR3. The CDR3 region is CASSSRPSESNEQYF. The CDR3 nucleotides are TGTGCCAGCAGTTCCCGGCCCTCGGAGTCGAACGAGCAGTACTTC.

This chain links TRBV5-5 with TRBJ2-2; TRBD2 aligns across 10 bases. The CDR3 extends over 16 amino acids. Germline V CDR1 and CDR2: SGHKS, YYEKEE (reference sequence). After removal of 0 bases from V and 4 bases from J, the junction contained 3 bases not matched to a gene. The CDR3 DNA reads as TGTGCCAGCAGCTTGGCTAGCGGGAGATTCACCGGGGAGCTGTTTTTT. Protein product: CASSLASGRFTGELFF.

This chain links TRBV9 with TRBJ2-5; TRBD2 matches at 7 bases. This CDR3 is built from 16 residues. Per the germline V gene, CDR1 is SGDLS and CDR2 is YYNGEE. Trimming removed 2 bases from V and 2 bases from J; junction bases left unmatched: 9. CDR3 sequence: CASSVGGSLEQETQYF. The CDR3 region has the DNA TGTGCCAGCAGCGTGGGAGGGTCCTTGGAACAAGAGACCCAGTACTTC.

The chain joins TRBV27 to TRBJ2-1, with D uncertain. Germline CDR1 MNHEY, CDR2 SMNVEV (reference sequence). This CDR3 comprises 14 residues. The V end lost 4 bases, the J end lost 8 bases, and 15 bases lay between the germline ends. As DNA, the CDR3 is TGTGCCAGCAGTTCCATAGTGAGAAGGGATGAGCAGTTCTTC. It encodes CASSSIVRRDEQFF.

V gene TRBV28 combines with J gene TRBJ1-5; no firm D call. Germline-derived CDR1 and CDR2 are MDHEN and SYDVKM. V was cut by 4 bases and J by 3 bases, with 16 bases left in between. The CDR3 extends over 16 amino acids. CDR3 residues: CASSSGQGVNNQPQHF. CDR3 DNA sequence: TGTGCCAGCAGTTCGGGCCAAGGAGTCAACAATCAGCCCCAGCATTTT.

This chain's CDR3 is CASSLDRGAYQPQHF. As DNA, the CDR3 is TGTGCCAGCAGCTTAGACCGGGGAGCGTATCAGCCCCAGCATTTT. The chain carries TRBV7-2 and TRBJ1-5; D unresolved. Per germline, CDR1 SGHTA and CDR2 FQGNSA. V was trimmed by 1 base and J by 5 bases, leaving 12 bases between them. The CDR3 loop spans 15 amino acids.